The entry below describes one TCR beta chain. Its matching antigen is unknown. This sample is drawn from a study of cytomegalovirus exposure and HLA in healthy donors. The primer mix had 60 Vbeta and 13 Jbeta primers. Generated by immunoSEQ multiplex PCR, the TCRdb table keeps only in-frame clones and is missing some. The sample carries 130,000 to 150,000 clones, 70% to 85% recorded once. V was clipped by 3 bases and J by 5 bases, with 14 bases between them. This CDR3 is 14 amino acids long. Germline V gene sequence: CDR1 MNHNY, CDR2 SVGAGI (reference sequence). Study-wide findings and caveats: TRBV6-2, TRBV6-3 and some other V segments were unresolvable in 87-base-pair reads. The authors assumed roughly uniform sequencing depth across donors for presence/absence analyses.

V and J are TRBV6-6 and TRBJ2-7; D is perhaps TRBD2 (6 bases). Input material: PBMCs. This clonotype was obtained from a woman aged 60-75 years in good health and CMV-seropositive. The CDR3 protein is CASSYAGPSHEQYF. CDR3 DNA sequence: TGTGCCAGCAGTTATGCGGGACCGTCCCACGAGCAGTACTTC.